This record concerns one T cell receptor (beta chain) sequence. The antigen is not known. The sample originates from a study of cytomegalovirus exposure and HLA in healthy donors. The CDR3 sequence is 12 residues long. Germline CDR1 GTSNPN, CDR2 SVGIG (reference sequence). V shed 0 bases and J shed 7 bases, with 7 bases lying between them. Whole-study results and caveats: Specificity of three CMV-associated chains for CMV antigens was verified in vitro. According to reports, the classifier identified cytomegalovirus status with high specificity and sensitivity.

TCRdb's copy holds only in-frame clones and misses some; the assay was immunoSEQ multiplex PCR. The data show fewer than 350,000 clones, more than 75% seen once. This clonotype originated in a woman between 18 and 30 years old in good health and CMV-seronegative. This rearrangement joins TRBV30 to TRBJ2-1; no clear D. Material for sequencing was PBMCs. CDR3: CAWSVRVNEQFF. In nucleotides, the CDR3 is TGTGCCTGGAGTGTACGGGTTAATGAGCAGTTCTTC.